This T cell receptor (beta chain) was obtained from a study of graft-versus-host responses after intestinal transplantation. Trimming removed 3 bases from V and 6 bases from J, with 5 bases in between. The length of the CDR3 is 11 residues. CDR1 and CDR2 from the germline V gene are MNHNY and SVGAGI (reference sequence). Study-wide points: Some GvH clones appeared in ileal mucosa or blood before recipient bone marrow.

Of note for this clone: Its antigen is still unknown.

TCRdb's copy holds only in-frame clones and misses some; the assay was immunoSEQ multiplex PCR. The table has 100,000 to 120,000 clones, around 93% seen once; the top ten hold roughly 0.5%. Sequenced here: unstimulated CD8+ T cells sorted from spleen or lymph node cells, sampled before intestinal transplant. The V call is TRBV6-6, the J call TRBJ1-1; no definite D call. The receptor was derived from a human donor who received an intestinal transplant. CDR3 sequence reads: CASSYIAEAFF. The CDR3 DNA reads TGTGCCAGCAGTTATATCGCTGAAGCTTTCTTT.